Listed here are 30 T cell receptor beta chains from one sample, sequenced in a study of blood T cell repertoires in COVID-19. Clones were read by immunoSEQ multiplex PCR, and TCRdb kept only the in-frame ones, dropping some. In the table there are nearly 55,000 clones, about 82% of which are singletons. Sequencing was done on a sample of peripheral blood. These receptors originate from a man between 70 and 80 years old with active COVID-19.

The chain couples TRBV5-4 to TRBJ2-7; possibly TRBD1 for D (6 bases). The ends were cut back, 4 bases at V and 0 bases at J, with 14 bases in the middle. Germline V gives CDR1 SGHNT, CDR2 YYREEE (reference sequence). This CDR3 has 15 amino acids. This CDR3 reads CASSPGQLASYEQYF. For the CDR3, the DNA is TGTGCCAGCAGCCCAGGACAGCTAGCCTCCTACGAGCAGTACTTC.

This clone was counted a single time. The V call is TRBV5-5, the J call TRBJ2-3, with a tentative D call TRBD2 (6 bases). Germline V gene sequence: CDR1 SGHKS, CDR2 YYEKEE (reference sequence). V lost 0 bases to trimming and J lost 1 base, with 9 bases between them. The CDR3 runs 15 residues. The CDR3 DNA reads TGTGCCAGCAGCTTGGGGAGGGTCGGCACAGATACGCAGTATTTT. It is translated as CASSLGRVGTDTQYF.

CDR3 nucleotide sequence: TGTGCCAGCAGCCCCGGTCAGGGTTGGGAATTGGAGACCCAGTACTTC. Translated: CASSPGQGWELETQYF. The chain employs TRBV5-8 and TRBJ2-5; the D gene is possibly TRBD1 (5 bases). Germline V CDR1 and CDR2: SGHTS, YDEGEE. The CDR3 contains 16 residues. Trimming stripped 4 bases from V and 5 bases from J, with 21 bases between.

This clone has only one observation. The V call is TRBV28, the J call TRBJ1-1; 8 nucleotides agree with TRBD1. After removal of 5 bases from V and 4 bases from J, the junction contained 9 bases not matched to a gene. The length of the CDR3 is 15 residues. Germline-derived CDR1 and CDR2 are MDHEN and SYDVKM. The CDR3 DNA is TGTGCCAGCAGTCTATTCCAGGGGGCGCGCACTGAAGCTTTCTTT. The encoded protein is CASSLFQGARTEAFF. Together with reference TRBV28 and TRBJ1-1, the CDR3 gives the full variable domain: DVKVTQSSRYLVKRTGEKVFLECVQDMDHENMFWYRQDPGLGLRLIYFSYDVKMKEKGDIPEGYSVSREKKERFSLILESASTNQTSMYLCASSLFQGARTEAFFGQGTRLTVV.

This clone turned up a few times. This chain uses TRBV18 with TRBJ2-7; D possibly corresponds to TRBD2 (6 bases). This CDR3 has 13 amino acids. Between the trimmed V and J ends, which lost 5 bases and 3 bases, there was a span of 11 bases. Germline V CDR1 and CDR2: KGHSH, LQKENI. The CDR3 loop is CASSSAGSYEQYF. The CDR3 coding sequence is TGTGCCAGCTCATCCGCGGGGAGCTACGAGCAGTACTTC.

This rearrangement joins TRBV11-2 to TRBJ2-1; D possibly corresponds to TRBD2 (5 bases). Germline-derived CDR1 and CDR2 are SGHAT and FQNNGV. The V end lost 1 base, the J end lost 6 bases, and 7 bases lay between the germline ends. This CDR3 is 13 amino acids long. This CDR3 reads CASSLGLSNEQFF. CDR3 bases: TGTGCCAGCAGCTTAGGACTATCCAATGAGCAGTTCTTC.

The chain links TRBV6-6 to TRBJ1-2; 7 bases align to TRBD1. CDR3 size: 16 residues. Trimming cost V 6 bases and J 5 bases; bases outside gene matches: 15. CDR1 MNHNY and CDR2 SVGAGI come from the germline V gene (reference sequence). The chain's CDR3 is CASRQGTRSQGYGYTF. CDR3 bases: TGTGCCAGCAGACAGGGGACACGATCCCAAGGTTATGGCTACACCTTC.

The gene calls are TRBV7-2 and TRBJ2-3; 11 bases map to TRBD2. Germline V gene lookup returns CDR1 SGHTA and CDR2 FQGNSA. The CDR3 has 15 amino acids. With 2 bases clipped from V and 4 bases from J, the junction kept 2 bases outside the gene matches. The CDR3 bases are TGTGCCAGCAGCTTATTAGCGGGGGGGTCAGATACGCAGTATTTT. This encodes CASSLLAGGSDTQYF. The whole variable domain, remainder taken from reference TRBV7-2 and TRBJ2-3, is GAGVSQSPSNKVTEKGKDVELRCDPISGHTALYWYRQSLGQGLEFLIYFQGNSAPDKSGLPSDRFSAERTGGSVSTLTIQRTQQEDSAVYLCASSLLAGGSDTQYFGPGTRLTVL.

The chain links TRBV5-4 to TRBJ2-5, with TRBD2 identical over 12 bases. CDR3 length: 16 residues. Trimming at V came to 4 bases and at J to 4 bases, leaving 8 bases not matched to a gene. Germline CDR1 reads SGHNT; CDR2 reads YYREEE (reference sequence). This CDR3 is CASSQTSGGRGETQYF. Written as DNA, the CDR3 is TGTGCCAGCAGCCAGACTAGCGGGGGTCGAGGAGAGACCCAGTACTTC.

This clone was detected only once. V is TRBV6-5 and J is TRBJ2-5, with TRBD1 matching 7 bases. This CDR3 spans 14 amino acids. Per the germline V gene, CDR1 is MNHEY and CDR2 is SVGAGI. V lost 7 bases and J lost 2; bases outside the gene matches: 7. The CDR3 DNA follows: TGTGCCAGCATGAAGGGACAGACTCAAGAGACCCAGTACTTC. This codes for CASMKGQTQETQYF.

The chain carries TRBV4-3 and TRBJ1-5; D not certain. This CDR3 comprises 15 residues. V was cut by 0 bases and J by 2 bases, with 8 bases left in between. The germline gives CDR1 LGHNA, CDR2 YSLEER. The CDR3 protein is CASSQEWGGNQPQHF. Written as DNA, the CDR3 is TGCGCCAGCAGCCAAGAGTGGGGAGGCAATCAGCCCCAGCATTTT.

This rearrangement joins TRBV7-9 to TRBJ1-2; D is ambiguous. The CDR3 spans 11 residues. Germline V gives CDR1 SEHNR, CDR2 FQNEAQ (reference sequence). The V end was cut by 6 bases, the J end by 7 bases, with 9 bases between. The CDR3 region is CASRVSVGYTF. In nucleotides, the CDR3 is TGTGCCAGCAGGGTTTCAGTTGGCTACACCTTC.

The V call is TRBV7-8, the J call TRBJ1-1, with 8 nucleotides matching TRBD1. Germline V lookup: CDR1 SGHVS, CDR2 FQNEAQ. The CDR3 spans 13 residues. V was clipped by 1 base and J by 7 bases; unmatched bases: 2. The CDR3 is CASSLGQGLEAFF. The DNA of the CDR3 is TGTGCCAGCAGCTTAGGACAGGGGCTTGAAGCTTTCTTT. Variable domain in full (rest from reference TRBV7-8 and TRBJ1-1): GAGVSQSPRYKVAKRGQDVALRCDPISGHVSLFWYQQALGQGPEFLTYFQNEAQLDKSGLPSDRFFAERPEGSVSTLKIQRTQQEDSAVYLCASSLGQGLEAFFGQGTRLTVV.

The CDR3 is CASSYSRTHNSPLHF. In nucleotides, the CDR3 is TGTGCCAGCAGTTACTCTAGGACACATAATTCACCCCTCCACTTT. V gene TRBV6-2 or TRBV6-3 combines with J gene TRBJ1-6, with D maybe TRBD1 (5 bases). The germline V and J ends were trimmed by 0 bases and 5 bases, with 8 bases remaining between them. In germline, CDR1 is MNHEY, CDR2 SVGEGT. The CDR3 contains 15 residues.

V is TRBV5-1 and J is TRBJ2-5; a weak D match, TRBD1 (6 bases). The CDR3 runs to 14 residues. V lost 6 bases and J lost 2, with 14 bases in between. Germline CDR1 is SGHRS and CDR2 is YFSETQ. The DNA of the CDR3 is TGCGCCAGCAAACCCCAGGGGCTACAAGAGACCCAGTACTTC. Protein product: CASKPQGLQETQYF.

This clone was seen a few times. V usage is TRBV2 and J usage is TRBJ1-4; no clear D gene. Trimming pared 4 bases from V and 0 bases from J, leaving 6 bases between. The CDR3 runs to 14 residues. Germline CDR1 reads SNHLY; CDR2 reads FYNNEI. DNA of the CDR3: TGTGCCAGCAGTGGTAGATCAACTAATGAAAAACTGTTTTTT. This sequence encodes CASSGRSTNEKLFF.

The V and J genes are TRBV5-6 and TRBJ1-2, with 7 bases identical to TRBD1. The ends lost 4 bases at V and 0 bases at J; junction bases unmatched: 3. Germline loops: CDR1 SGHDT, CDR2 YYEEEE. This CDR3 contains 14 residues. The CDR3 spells CASSRDRANYGYTF. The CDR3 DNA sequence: TGTGCCAGCAGCAGGGACAGAGCTAACTATGGCTACACCTTC.

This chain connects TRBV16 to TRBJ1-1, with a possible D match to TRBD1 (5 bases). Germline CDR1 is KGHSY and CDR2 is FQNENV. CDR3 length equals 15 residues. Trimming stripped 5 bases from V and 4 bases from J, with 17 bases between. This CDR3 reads CASSAGGVAGTEAFF. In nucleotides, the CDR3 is TGTGCCAGCAGCGCGGGGGGGGTGGCGGGCACTGAAGCTTTCTTT.

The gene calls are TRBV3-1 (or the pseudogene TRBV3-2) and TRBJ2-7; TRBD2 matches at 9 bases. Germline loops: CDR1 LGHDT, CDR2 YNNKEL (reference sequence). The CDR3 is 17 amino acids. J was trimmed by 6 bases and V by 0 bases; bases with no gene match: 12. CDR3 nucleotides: TGTGCCAGCAGCCAAGATCGGACTAGCGACGGGGGCCTCGAGCAGTACTTC. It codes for CASSQDRTSDGGLEQYF.

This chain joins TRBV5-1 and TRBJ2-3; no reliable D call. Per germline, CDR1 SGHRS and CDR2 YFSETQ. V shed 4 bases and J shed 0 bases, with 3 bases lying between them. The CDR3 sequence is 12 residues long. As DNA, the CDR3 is TGCGCCAGCAGCCGTAGCACAGATACGCAGTATTTT. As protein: CASSRSTDTQYF. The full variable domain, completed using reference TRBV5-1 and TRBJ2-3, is KAGVTQTPRYLIKTRGQQVTLSCSPISGHRSVSWYQQTPGQGLQFLFEYFSETQRNKGNFPGRFSGRQFSNSRSEMNVSTLELGDSALYLCASSRSTDTQYFGPGTRLTVL.

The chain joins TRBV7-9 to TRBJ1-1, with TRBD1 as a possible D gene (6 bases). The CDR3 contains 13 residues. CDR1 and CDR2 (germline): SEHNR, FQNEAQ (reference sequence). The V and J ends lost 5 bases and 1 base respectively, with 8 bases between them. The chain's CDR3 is CASSTGQNTEAFF. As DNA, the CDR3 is TGTGCCAGCAGCACGGGACAGAACACTGAAGCTTTCTTT.

The CDR3 loop is CASSPERTSGELFF. CDR3 DNA sequence: TGTGCCAGCAGCCCGGAGCGGACCTCCGGGGAGCTGTTTTTT. The chain recombines TRBV7-2 with TRBJ2-2; a weak D match, TRBD2 (5 bases). V was shortened by 5 bases and J by 6 bases, with 13 bases between the two germline ends. Germline lookup yields CDR1 SGHTA and CDR2 FQGNSA. CDR3 length: 14 residues.

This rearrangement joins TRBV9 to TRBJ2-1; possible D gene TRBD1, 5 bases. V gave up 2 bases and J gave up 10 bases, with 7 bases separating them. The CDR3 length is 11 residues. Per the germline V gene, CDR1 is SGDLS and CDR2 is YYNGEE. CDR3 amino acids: CASSVGAEQFF. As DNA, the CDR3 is TGTGCCAGCAGCGTTGGGGCAGAGCAGTTCTTC.

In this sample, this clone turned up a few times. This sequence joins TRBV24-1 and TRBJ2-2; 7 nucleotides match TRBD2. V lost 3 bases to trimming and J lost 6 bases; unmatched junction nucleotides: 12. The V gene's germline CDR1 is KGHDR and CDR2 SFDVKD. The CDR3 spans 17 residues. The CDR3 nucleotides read TGTGCCACCAGTGATCTCCGGGAGGACGTTAGGGCCGGGGAGCTGTTTTTT. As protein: CATSDLREDVRAGELFF.

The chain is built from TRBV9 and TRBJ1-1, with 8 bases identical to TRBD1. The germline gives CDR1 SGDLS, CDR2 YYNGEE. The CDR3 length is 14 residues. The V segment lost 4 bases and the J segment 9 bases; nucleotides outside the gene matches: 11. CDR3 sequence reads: CASSKIGTGSKAFF. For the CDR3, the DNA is TGTGCCAGCAGCAAGATAGGGACAGGATCTAAAGCTTTCTTT.

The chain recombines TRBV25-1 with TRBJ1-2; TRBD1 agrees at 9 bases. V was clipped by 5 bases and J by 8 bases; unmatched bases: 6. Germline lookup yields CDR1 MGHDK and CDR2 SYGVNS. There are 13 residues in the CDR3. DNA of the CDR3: TGTGCCAGCAGTACCGGGACAGGGTACGGCTACACCTTC. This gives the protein CASSTGTGYGYTF.

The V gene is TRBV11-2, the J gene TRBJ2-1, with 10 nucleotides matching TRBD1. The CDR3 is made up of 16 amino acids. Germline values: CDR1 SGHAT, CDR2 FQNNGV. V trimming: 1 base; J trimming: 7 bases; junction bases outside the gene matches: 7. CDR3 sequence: CASSLGGGTGVNEQFF. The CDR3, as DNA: TGTGCCAGCAGCTTAGGCGGAGGGACAGGGGTTAATGAGCAGTTCTTC.

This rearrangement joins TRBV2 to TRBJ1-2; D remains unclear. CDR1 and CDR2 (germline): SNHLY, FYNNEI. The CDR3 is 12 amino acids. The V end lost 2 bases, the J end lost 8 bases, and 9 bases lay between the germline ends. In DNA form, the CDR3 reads TGTGCCAGCAGTGAATCAGGAGGCGGCTACACCTTC. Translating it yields CASSESGGGYTF.

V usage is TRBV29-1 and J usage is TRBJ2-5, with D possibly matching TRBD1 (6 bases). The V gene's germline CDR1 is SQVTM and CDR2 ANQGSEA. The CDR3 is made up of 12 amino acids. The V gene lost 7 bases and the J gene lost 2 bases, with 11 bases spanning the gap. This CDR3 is CSGRQAQETQYF. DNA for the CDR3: TGCAGCGGCCGACAGGCGCAAGAGACCCAGTACTTC.

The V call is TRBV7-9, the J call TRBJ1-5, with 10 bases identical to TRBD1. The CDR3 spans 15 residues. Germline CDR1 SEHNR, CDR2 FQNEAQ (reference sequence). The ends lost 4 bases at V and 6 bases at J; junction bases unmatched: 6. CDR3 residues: CASSSSGTGVQPQHF. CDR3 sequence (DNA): TGTGCCAGCAGCTCCTCCGGGACAGGGGTTCAGCCCCAGCATTTT.